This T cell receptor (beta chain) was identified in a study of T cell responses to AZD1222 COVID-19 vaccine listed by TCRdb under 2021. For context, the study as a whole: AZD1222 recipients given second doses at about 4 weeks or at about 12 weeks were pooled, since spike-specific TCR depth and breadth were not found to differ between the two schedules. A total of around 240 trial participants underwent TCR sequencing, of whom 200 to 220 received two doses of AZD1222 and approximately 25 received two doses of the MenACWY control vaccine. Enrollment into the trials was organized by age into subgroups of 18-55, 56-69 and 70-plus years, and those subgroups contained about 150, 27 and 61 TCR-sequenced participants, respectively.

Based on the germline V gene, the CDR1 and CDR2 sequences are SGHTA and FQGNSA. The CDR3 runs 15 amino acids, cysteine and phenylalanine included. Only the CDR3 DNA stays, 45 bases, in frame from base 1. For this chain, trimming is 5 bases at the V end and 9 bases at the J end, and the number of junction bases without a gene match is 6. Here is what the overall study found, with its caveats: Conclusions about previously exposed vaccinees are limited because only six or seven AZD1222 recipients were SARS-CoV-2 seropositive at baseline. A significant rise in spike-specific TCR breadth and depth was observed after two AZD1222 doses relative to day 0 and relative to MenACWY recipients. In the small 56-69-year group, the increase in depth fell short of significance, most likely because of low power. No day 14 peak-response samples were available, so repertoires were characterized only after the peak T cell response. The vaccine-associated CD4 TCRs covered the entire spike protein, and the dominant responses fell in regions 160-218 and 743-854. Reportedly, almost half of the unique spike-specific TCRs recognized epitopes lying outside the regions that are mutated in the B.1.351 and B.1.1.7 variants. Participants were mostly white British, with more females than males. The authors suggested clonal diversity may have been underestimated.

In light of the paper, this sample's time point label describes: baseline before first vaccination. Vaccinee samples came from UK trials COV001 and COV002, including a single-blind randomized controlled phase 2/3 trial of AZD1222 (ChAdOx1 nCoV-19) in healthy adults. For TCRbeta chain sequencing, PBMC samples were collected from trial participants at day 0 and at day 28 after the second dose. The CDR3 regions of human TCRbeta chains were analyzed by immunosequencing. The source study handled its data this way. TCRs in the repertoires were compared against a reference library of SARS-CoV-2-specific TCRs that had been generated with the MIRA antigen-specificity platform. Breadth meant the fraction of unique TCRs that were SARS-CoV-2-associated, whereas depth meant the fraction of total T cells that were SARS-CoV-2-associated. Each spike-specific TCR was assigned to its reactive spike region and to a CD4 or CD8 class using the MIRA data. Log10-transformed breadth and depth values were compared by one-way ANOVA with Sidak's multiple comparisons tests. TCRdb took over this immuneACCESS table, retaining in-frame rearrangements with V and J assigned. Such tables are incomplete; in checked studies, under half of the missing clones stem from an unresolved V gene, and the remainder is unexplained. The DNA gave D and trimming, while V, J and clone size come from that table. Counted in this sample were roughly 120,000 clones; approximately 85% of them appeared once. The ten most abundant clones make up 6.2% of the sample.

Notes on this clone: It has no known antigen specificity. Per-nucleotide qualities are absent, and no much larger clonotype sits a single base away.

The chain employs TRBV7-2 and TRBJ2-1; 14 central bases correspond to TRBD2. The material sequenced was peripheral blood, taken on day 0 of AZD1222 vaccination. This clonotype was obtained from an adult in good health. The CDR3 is CASSLGLAGVGEQFF. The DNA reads TGTGCCAGCAGCCTGGGACTAGCGGGGGTCGGTGAGCAGTTCTTC.